Listed below are T cell receptor beta chains from one sample, sequenced in a study of blood T cell repertoires in COVID-19. Clones were sequenced by immunoSEQ multiplex PCR, and TCRdb holds only the in-frame ones, with some missing. Altogether tens of thousands of clones are present, around 87% being singletons, with the ten largest covering roughly 8%. The sequencing input was peripheral blood. These receptors were obtained from a man aged 45-60 years with active COVID-19. Each CDR3 is given with its conserved first and last residue. D genes are given only for firm matches. The size field is filled for only some rows; it gives once, few, many or a size class.

TRBV4-1	TRBJ2-7	.	TRBD2	CASSHTLGGTSYEQYF	TGCGCCAGCAGCCATACCCTAGGGGGGACTAGCTACGAGCAGTACTTC
TRBV6-5	TRBJ2-7	.	.	CASSSRQAREQYF	TGTGCCAGCAGTAGTCGACAGGCCCGGGAGCAGTACTTC
TRBV7-2	TRBJ2-7	.	TRBD1	CASSLRTGGPYEQYF	TGTGCCAGCAGCCTTCGGACAGGGGGCCCCTACGAGCAGTACTTC
TRBV29-1	TRBJ2-3	.	TRBD1	CSGIDRVNTDTQYF	TGCAGCGGAATAGACAGGGTAAACACAGATACGCAGTATTTT
TRBV7-8	TRBJ1-5	.	.	CASSLTGQVLSNQPQHF	TGTGCCAGCAGCTTGACAGGCCAAGTCTTGTCCAATCAGCCCCAGCATTTT
TRBV6-5	TRBJ2-1	.	TRBD2	CASSYKREGNEQFF	TGTGCCAGCAGTTACAAGCGGGAGGGCAATGAGCAGTTCTTC
TRBV11-1	TRBJ1-2	.	TRBD1	CASSRGRDRMTF	TGTGCCAGCAGCCGGGGACGGGACAGGATGACCTTC
TRBV4-3	TRBJ2-6	.	.	CASSQDPWRAGANVLTF	TGCGCCAGCAGCCAAGATCCCTGGAGGGCTGGGGCCAACGTCCTGACTTTC
TRBV9	TRBJ2-7	.	.	CASSGGLFSYEQYF	TGTGCCAGCAGCGGCGGGTTATTCTCCTACGAGCAGTACTTC
TRBV6-5	TRBJ2-7	.	TRBD1	CASSYGGTGNYEQYF	TGTGCCAGCAGTTACGGGGGGACAGGGAATTACGAGCAGTACTTC
TRBV6-5	TRBJ1-2	many	.	CASSYGSGYYGYTF	TGTGCCAGCAGTTACGGTTCAGGATACTATGGCTACACCTTC
TRBV19	TRBJ1-5	.	.	CATSSGILRNQPQHF	TGTGCCACCTCGAGTGGTATCCTCCGCAATCAGCCCCAGCATTTT
TRBV5-6	TRBJ2-5	.	TRBD2	CASSLIGTSGRVQETQYF	TGTGCCAGCAGCTTGATCGGGACTAGCGGGAGAGTGCAAGAGACCCAGTACTTC
TRBV5-1	TRBJ1-6	.	.	CASRRPGGNSPLHF	TGCGCCAGCAGAAGGCCCGGGGGGAATTCACCCCTCCACTTT
TRBV19	TRBJ2-2	.	.	CASSSLDTGELFF	TGTGCCAGTAGCTCACTCGACACCGGGGAGCTGTTTTTT
TRBV9	TRBJ2-1	.	.	CASSPPYGNEQFF	TGTGCCAGCAGCCCACCATACGGCAATGAGCAGTTCTTC
TRBV30	TRBJ1-1	.	TRBD1	CAWSVRRRGQMGTEAFF	TGTGCCTGGAGTGTACGAAGGAGGGGGCAGATGGGCACTGAAGCTTTCTTT
TRBV2	TRBJ2-7	.	.	CASTSAPAAYEQYF	TGTGCCAGCACCTCGGCACCAGCGGCCTACGAGCAGTACTTC
TRBV28	TRBJ1-5	.	TRBD1	CASSLLGTALIGNQPQHF	TGTGCCAGCAGTTTACTAGGGACAGCATTAATTGGGAATCAGCCCCAGCATTTT
TRBV5-6	TRBJ2-7	.	.	CASSHGSEQYF	TGTGCCAGCAGCCACGGGTCCGAGCAGTACTTC
TRBV5-1	TRBJ2-7	.	.	CASSPNQGGYEQYF	TGCGCCAGCAGCCCGAACCAGGGGGGATACGAGCAGTACTTC
TRBV5-6	TRBJ2-7	.	TRBD2	CASSYFSGTPYYEQYF	TGTGCCAGCAGCTACTTTAGCGGGACACCTTATTACGAGCAGTACTTC
TRBV18	TRBJ2-5	.	.	CASSPTRRETQYF	TGTGCCAGCTCACCGACCCGCAGGGAGACCCAGTACTTC
TRBV4-3	TRBJ2-7	once	TRBD1	CASSRATGTDYEQYF	TGCGCCAGCAGCCGCGCCACGGGGACAGATTACGAGCAGTACTTC
TRBV18	TRBJ2-7	.	.	CASSPGPAESSYEQYF	TGTGCCAGCTCACCAGGCCCCGCGGAATCCTCCTACGAGCAGTACTTC
TRBV21-1	TRBJ2-2	.	.	CASSNCQENRGYTGELFF	TGTGCCAGCAGCAATTGTCAGGAGAACAGGGGTTACACCGGGGAGCTGTTTTTT
TRBV7-2	TRBJ2-5	once	.	CASSLTPGLSGETQYF	TGTGCCAGCAGCTTAACTCCAGGGTTGAGTGGAGAGACCCAGTACTTC
TRBV5-4	TRBJ1-2	.	.	CASSFDGGYGYTF	TGTGCCAGCAGCTTCGACGGGGGGTATGGCTACACCTTC
TRBV5-8	TRBJ1-1	.	.	CASSLHRENTEAFF	TGTGCCAGCAGCTTACACAGGGAGAACACTGAAGCTTTCTTT
TRBV2	TRBJ1-2	.	.	CASSENGLGYGYTF	TGTGCCAGCAGTGAAAACGGGTTAGGATATGGCTACACCTTC
TRBV7-9	TRBJ2-7	.	TRBD2	CASSLRASGRPYEQYF	TGTGCCAGCAGCCTCCGAGCTAGCGGGAGGCCCTACGAGCAGTACTTC
TRBV10-2	TRBJ1-2	.	.	CASSGAPSFNYGYTF	TGCGCCAGCAGTGGGGCCCCCTCCTTTAACTATGGCTACACCTTC
TRBV10-3	TRBJ1-5	.	.	CAISGGGNQPQHF	TGTGCCATCAGTGGGGGGGGCAATCAGCCCCAGCATTTT
TRBV5-1	TRBJ1-1	.	.	CASSLWQDTEAFF	TGCGCCAGCAGCTTGTGGCAGGACACTGAAGCTTTCTTT
TRBV19	TRBJ2-5	once	TRBD2	CASSLTAGGSQETQYF	TGTGCCAGTAGTCTCACCGCGGGGGGGTCACAAGAGACCCAGTACTTC
TRBV4-2	TRBJ1-6	.	.	CASSQETGQRNSPLHF	TGTGCCAGCAGCCAAGAAACAGGGCAAAGAAATTCACCCCTCCACTTT
TRBV18	TRBJ2-5	.	.	CASSPQPETQYF	TGTGCCAGCTCACCACAGCCGGAGACCCAGTACTTC
TRBV28	TRBJ1-1	.	TRBD1	CVTGGLTEAFF	TGTGTCACAGGGGGGCTCACTGAAGCTTTCTTT
TRBV7-2	TRBJ2-4	once	TRBD2	CASSQSSGGADKNIQYF	TGTGCCAGCAGCCAATCTAGCGGGGGGGCCGACAAAAACATTCAGTACTTC
TRBV4-1	TRBJ1-1	.	.	CASSRQGNTEAFF	TGCGCCAGCAGCCGTCAGGGGAACACTGAAGCTTTCTTT
TRBV7-8	TRBJ2-1	.	TRBD2	CASSLGRGGYNEQFF	TGTGCCAGCAGCTTAGGGCGGGGGGGATACAATGAGCAGTTCTTC
TRBV7-2	TRBJ1-4	.	.	CASSLRHPPTNEKLFF	TGTGCCAGCAGCCTCCGACACCCTCCAACTAATGAAAAACTGTTTTTT